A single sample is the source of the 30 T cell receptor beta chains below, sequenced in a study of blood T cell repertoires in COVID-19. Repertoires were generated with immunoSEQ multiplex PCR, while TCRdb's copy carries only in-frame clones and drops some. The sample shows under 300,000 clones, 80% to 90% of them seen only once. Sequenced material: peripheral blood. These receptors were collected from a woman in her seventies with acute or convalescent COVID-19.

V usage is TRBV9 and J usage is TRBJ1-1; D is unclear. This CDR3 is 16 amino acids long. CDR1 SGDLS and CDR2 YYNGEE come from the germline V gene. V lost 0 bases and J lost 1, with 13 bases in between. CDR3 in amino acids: CASSVAPTGQNTEAFF. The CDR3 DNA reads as TGTGCCAGCAGCGTAGCCCCGACGGGTCAGAACACTGAAGCTTTCTTT.

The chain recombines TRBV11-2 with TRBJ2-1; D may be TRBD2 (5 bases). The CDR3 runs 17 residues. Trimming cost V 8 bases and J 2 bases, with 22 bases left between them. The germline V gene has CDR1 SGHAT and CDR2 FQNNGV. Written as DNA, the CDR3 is TGTGCCAGCGGGAGTCCGGGGTATAGAGGCGCCTACAATGAGCAGTTCTTC. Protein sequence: CASGSPGYRGAYNEQFF.

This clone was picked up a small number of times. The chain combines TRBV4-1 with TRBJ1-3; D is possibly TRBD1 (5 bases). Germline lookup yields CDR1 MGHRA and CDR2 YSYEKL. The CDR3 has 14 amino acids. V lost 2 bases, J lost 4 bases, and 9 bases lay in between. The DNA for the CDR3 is TGCGCCAGCAGCCAAAGGACAAGAGGAAACACCATATATTTT. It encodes CASSQRTRGNTIYF.

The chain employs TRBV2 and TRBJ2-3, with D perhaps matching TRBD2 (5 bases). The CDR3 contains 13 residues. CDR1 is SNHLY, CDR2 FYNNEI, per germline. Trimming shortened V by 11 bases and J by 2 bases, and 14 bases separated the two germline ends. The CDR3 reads CAGEEENTDTQYF. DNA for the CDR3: TGTGCCGGAGAGGAGGAGAACACAGATACGCAGTATTTT.

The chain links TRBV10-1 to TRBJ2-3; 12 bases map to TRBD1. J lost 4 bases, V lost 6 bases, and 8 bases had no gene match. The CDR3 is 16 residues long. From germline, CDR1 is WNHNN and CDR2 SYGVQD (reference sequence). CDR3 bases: TGCGCCAGCAGACCCGGGACAGGGGGCTTTCCAGATACGCAGTATTTT. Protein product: CASRPGTGGFPDTQYF.

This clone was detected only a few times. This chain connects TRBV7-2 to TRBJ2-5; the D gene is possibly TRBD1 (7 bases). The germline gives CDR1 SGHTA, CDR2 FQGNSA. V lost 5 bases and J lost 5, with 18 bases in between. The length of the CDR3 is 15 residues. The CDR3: CASSPVAQGRETQYF. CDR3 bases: TGTGCCAGCAGCCCCGTCGCACAGGGGAGGGAGACCCAGTACTTC. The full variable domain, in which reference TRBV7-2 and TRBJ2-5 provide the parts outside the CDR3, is GAGVSQSPSNKVTEKGKDVELRCDPISGHTALYWYRQSLGQGLEFLIYFQGNSAPDKSGLPSDRFSAERTGGSVSTLTIQRTQQEDSAVYLCASSPVAQGRETQYFGPGTRLLVL.

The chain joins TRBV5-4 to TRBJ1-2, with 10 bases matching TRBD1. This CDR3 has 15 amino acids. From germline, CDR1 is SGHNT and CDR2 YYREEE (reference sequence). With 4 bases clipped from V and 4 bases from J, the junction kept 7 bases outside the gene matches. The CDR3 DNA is TGTGCCAGCAGCCCGAGGGACAGGGGAGCCTATGGCTACACCTTC. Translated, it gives CASSPRDRGAYGYTF.

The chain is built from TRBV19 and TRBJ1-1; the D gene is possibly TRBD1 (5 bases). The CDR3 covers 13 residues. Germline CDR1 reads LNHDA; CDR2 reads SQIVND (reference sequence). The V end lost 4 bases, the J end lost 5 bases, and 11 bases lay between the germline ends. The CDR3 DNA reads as TGTGCCAGTAGTAAAAGGGGTCTTACTGAAGCTTTCTTT. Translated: CASSKRGLTEAFF.

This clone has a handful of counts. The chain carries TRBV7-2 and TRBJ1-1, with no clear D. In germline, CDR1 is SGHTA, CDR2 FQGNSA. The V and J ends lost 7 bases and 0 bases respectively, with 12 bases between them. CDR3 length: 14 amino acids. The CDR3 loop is CASTTNRLNTEAFF. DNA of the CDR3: TGTGCCAGCACAACTAATCGGTTGAACACTGAAGCTTTCTTT.

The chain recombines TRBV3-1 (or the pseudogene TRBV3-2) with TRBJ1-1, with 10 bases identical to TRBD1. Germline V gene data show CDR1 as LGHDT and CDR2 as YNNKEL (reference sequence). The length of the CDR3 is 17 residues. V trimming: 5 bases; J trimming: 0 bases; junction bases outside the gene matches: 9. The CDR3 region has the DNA TGTGCCAGCAGCAACCGGGACAGGGGTTTCATGAACACTGAAGCTTTCTTT. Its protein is CASSNRDRGFMNTEAFF.

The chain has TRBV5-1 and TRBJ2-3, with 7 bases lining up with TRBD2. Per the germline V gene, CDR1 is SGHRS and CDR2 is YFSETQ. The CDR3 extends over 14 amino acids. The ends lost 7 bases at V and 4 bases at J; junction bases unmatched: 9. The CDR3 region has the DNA TGCGCCAGCTCCCCGGGAGGAGGTCCAGATACGCAGTATTTT. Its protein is CASSPGGGPDTQYF.

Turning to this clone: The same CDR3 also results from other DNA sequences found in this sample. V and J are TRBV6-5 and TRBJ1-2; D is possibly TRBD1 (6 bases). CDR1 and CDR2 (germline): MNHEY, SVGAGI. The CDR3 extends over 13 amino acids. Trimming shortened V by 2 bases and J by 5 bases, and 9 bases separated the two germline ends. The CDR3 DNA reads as TGTGCCAGCAGTTACCGGCAGGGGTATGGCTACACCTTC. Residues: CASSYRQGYGYTF.

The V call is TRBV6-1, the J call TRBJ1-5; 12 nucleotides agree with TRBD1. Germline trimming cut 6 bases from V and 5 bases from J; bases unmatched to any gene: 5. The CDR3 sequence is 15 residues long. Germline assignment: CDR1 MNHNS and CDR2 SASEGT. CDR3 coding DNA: TGTGCCAGCAGCGGGACAGGGGGCCGGTATCAGCCCCAGCATTTT. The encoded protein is CASSGTGGRYQPQHF.

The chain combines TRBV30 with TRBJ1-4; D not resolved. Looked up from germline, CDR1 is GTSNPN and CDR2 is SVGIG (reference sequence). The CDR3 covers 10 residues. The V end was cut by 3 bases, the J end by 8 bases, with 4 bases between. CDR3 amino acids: CAWSREKLFF. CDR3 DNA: TGTGCCTGGAGCCGGGAAAAACTGTTTTTT.

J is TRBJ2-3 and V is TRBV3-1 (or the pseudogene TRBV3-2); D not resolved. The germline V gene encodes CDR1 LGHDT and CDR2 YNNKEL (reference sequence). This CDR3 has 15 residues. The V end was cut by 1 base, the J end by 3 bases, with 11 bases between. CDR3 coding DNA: TGTGCCAGCAGCCAAGCGCAGGCAAAAACAGATACGCAGTATTTT. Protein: CASSQAQAKTDTQYF.

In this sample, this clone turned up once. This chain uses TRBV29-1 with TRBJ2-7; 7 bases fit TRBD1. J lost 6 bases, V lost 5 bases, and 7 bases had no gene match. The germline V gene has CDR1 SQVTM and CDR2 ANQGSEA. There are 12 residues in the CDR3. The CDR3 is CSVSGQRFEQYF. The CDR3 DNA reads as TGCAGCGTTTCGGGACAGCGCTTCGAGCAGTACTTC.

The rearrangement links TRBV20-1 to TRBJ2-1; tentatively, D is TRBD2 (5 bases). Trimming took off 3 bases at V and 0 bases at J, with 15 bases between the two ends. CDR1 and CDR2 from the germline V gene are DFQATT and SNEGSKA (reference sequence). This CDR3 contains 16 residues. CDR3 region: CSASKRAPSSYNEQFF. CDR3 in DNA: TGCAGTGCTAGTAAGAGGGCACCAAGCTCCTACAATGAGCAGTTCTTC.

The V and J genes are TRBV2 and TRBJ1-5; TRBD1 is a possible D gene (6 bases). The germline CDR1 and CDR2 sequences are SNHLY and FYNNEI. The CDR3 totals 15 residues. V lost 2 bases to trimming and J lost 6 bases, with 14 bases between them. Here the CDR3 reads CASSERRQVAQPQHF. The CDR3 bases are TGTGCCAGCAGTGAAAGACGACAGGTGGCTCAGCCCCAGCATTTT.

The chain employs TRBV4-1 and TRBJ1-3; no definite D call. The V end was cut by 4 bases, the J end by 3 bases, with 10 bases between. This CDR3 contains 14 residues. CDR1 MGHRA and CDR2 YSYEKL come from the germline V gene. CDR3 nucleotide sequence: TGCGCCAGCAGCCCCCAGGCCAGTGGAAACACCATATATTTT. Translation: CASSPQASGNTIYF.

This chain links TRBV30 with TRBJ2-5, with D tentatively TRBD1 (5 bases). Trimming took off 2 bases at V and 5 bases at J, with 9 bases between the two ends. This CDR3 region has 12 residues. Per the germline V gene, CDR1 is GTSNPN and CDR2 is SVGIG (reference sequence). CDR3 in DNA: TGTGCCTGGAGTTTAGGGGTGGAGACCCAGTACTTC. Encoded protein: CAWSLGVETQYF.

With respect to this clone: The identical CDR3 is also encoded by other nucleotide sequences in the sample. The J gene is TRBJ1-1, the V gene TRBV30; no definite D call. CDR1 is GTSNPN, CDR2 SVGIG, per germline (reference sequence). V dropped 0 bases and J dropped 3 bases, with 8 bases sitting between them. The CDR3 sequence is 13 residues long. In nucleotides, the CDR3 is TGTGCCTGGAGTGTCCGGGGAGACACTGAAGCTTTCTTT. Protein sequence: CAWSVRGDTEAFF.

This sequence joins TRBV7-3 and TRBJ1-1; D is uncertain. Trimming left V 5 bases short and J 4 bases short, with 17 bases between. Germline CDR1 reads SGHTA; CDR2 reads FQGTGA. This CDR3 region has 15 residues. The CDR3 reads CASSTMTRRGTEAFF. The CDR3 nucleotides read TGTGCCAGCAGCACCATGACAAGGCGGGGCACTGAAGCTTTCTTT.

CDR3 loop: CASSPGRQEMNTEAFF. Here the CDR3 DNA reads TGTGCCAGCTCCCCCGGGCGACAGGAGATGAACACTGAAGCTTTCTTT. This rearrangement joins TRBV18 to TRBJ1-1, with a possible D match to TRBD1 (6 bases). The germline V and J ends were trimmed by 6 bases and 0 bases, with 17 bases remaining between them. The germline gives CDR1 KGHSH, CDR2 LQKENI. The CDR3 is 16 residues long.

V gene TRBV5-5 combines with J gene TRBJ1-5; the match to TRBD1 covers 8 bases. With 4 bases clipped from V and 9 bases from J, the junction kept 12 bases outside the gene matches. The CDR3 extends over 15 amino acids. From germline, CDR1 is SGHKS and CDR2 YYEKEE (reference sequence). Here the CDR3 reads CASSGETGEFRPQHF. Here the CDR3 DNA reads TGTGCCAGCAGCGGAGAGACAGGGGAGTTTAGGCCCCAGCATTTT. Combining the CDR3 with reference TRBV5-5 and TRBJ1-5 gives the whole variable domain DAGVTQSPTHLIKTRGQQVTLRCSPISGHKSVSWYQQVLGQGPQFIFQYYEKEERGRGNFPDRFSARQFPNYSSELNVNALLLGDSALYLCASSGETGEFRPQHFGDGTRLSIL.

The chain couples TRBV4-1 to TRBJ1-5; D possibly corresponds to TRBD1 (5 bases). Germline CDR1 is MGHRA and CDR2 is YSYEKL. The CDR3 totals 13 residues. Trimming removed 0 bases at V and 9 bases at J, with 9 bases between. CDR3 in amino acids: CASSQEGGWPQHF. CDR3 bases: TGCGCCAGCAGCCAAGAGGGGGGGTGGCCCCAGCATTTT.

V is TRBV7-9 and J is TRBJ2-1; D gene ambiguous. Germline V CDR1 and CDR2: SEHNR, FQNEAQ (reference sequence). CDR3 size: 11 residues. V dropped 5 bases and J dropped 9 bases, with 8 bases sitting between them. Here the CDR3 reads CASSLDFEQFF. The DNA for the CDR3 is TGTGCCAGCAGCCTCGACTTTGAGCAGTTCTTC. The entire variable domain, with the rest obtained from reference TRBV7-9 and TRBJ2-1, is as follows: DTGVSQNPRHKITKRGQNVTFRCDPISEHNRLYWYRQTLGQGPEFLTYFQNEAQLEKSRLLSDRFSAERPKGSFSTLEIQRTEQGDSAMYLCASSLDFEQFFGPGTRLTVL.

The CDR3 coding sequence is TGTGCCAGCGCGGACAGGAGAGACACTGAAGCTTTCTTT. It is translated as CASADRRDTEAFF. This sequence joins TRBV18 and TRBJ1-1; 7 nucleotides agree with TRBD1. Germline CDR1 KGHSH, CDR2 LQKENI. Losses at the gene ends were 8 bases for V and 3 bases for J; bases not matched to a gene: 6. This CDR3 comprises 13 residues.

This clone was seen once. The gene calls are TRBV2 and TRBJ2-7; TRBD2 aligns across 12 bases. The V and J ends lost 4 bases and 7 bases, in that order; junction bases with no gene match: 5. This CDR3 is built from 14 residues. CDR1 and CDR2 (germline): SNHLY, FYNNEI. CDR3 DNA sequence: TGTGCCAGCAGTGGACTAGCGGGGGTGATGGAGCAGTACTTC. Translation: CASSGLAGVMEQYF.

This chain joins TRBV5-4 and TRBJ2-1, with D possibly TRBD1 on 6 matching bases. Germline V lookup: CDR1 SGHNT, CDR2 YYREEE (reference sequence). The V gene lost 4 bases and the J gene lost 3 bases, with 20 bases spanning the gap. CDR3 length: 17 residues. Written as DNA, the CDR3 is TGTGCCAGCAGCCCCTCTCCAGGGGTATCTGACTACAATGAGCAGTTCTTC. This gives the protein CASSPSPGVSDYNEQFF.

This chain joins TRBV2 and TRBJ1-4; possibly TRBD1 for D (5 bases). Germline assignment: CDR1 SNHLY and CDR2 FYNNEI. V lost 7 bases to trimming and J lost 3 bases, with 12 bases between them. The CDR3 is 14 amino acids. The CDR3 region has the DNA TGTGCCAGCAATTCCGACAGTGCTAATGAAAAACTGTTTTTT. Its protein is CASNSDSANEKLFF.